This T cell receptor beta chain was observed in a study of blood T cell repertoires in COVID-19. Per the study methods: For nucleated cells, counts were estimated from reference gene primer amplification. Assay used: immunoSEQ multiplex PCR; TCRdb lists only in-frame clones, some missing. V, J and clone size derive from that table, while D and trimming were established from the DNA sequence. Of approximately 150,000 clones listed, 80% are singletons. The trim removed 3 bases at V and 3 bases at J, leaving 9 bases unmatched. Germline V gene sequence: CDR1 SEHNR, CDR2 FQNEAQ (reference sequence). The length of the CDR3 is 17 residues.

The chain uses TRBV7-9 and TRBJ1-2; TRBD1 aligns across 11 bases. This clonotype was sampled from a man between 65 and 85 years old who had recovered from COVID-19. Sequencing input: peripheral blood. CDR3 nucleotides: TGTGCCAGCAGCTTGGTAGGACAGGGGGCTCCAGACTATGGCTACACCTTC. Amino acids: CASSLVGQGAPDYGYTF.